This TCR beta chain originates from a study of Ad26.COV2.S vaccination and SARS-CoV-2 variants. Treatment meaning: roughly 18 received Ad26.COV2.S at low or high dose, single or two shots; several received placebo; per-sample allocation not given. Sampling took place 63 days after the first vaccine or placebo injection. Ad26 vector vaccine expressed Wuhan-strain SARS-CoV-2 spike. Germline CDR1 reads MNHEY; CDR2 reads SMNVEV (reference sequence). Losses at the gene ends were 5 bases for V and 4 bases for J; bases not matched to a gene: 6. The CDR3 sequence is 14 residues long. Assay: immunoSEQ multiplex PCR; the TCRdb copy retains only in-frame clones and omits some. The data show roughly 320,000 clones, about nine tenths seen once. Note on this clone: Its target is unknown.

Notes on the study in general: Recipients given vaccine exceeded placebo recipients in spike-specific TCR breadth. Breadth, reportedly substantial, characterized the spike-specific CD8+ and CD4+ T cell responses after vaccination.

The chain links TRBV27 to TRBJ1-2, with 8 positions matching TRBD1. The material sequenced was peripheral blood, taken in a trial of Ad26.COV2.S vaccine versus placebo. This clonotype was sampled from a person aged 18 to 65 who received the Ad26.COV2.S COVID-19 vaccine or a placebo. CDR3 DNA sequence: TGTGCCAGCAGTCCCTGGACAGGGACCTATGGCTACACCTTC. This gives the protein CASSPWTGTYGYTF.